This entry concerns a single T cell receptor (beta chain). The antigen it binds to is not known. Base qualities were left out, and no much larger clone turns up one base away. The source of the sample is a study of shared clonotypes between healthy human individuals (dated by TCRdb to 2020 to 2022). Regarding the research as a whole: A couple of women and a few men aged 18 to 49 years were included in the cohort. For each donor, CD4 naive and CD4 memory were each run on three plates, CD8 naive on two plates, and CD8 memory on one plate. Blood TCR repertoires of roughly 5 healthy adults were deeply sequenced to estimate repertoire size and the extent of clonotype sharing between individuals. To increase sequencing depth and limit assay-specific biases, TCR repertoire library preparation and sequencing were carried out by different laboratories using diverse techniques. Per donor, leukapheresis produced somewhere between about 0.8 and 9 billion PBMCs.

Points the paper makes about the study in general: Sampling was restricted to blood, and TCR repertoires in tissues likely differ from the TCR repertoires found in blood. Naive subsets generally had larger estimated clonotype richness than memory subsets. Higher generation probabilities were observed for clonotypes shared by all four sorted-subset donors than for non-shared clonotypes. When several donors were compared, the shared fraction of clonotypes was approximately 5% for naive CD4, over 3% for naive CD8, more than 2% for memory CD4, and 0.35% to 0.5% for memory CD8. Pairwise subsampling indicated that sequencing depth was expected to affect the degree of clonotype sharing among donors. Rarefaction of sorted-subset datasets indicated incomplete sequencing despite the large sequencing depth. Because the study included a small number of donors, the genetic and exposure-history diversity represented was limited.

Based on the germline V gene (reference sequence), the CDR1 and CDR2 sequences are GTSNPN and SVGIG. Trimming takes 4 bases from V and 7 bases from J, and the germline ends sit 16 bases apart. The CDR3 numbers 13 residues from cysteine through phenylalanine. Only the CDR3 DNA stays, 39 bases, in frame from base 1. Donors were healthy HIV-negative adults with no recently reported acute infections or vaccinations. Every donor was a Caucasian adult living in Nashville, Tennessee, USA. CD4+ T cells were enriched through magnetic negative selection, after which naive cells were positively selected on CD45RA and the remaining negative fraction served as the memory subset. Blood was obtained by leukapheresis, after which PBMCs were separated by Ficoll-Histopaque density gradient centrifugation and cryopreserved in liquid nitrogen vapor phase. Analytical flow cytometry was used to check the purity and quantity of each magnetically sorted T cell population. Genomic DNA was isolated from each sorted fraction and quantified by UV absorbance on a Nanodrop 2000c.

TCR CDR3 regions were amplified from genomic DNA by multiplex PCR using the deep immunoSEQ assay. Extracted genomic DNA from each cell subset was distributed evenly across all wells of several immunoSEQ 96-well plates, and each plate was treated as a replicate. For sorted subsets, approximately 190 ng genomic DNA, equal to 30,000 to 35,000 T cell genomes, was loaded into each replicate PCR. Purified libraries were quantified with a Qubit 3.0 fluorometer, sized on a Bioanalyzer 2100, and re-quantified with the KAPA Library Quantification kit. Every immunoSEQ 96-well plate was sequenced on a separate single-read 150-cycle Illumina NextSeq 550 flow cell. On the study's bioinformatics: Because the immunoSEQ output included only junctional sequences and no quality scores, the filtering could not be the same as the filtering used for full-length reads. To assign V/J genes and CDR3, sequences were annotated against IMGT germline references using PyIR, a Python wrapper for IgBLAST v1.9. Any read was removed if the V/J assignment was weak (E-value above 1e-6), the CDR3 was missing, or the read contained stop codons, out-of-frame junctions, or ambiguous translated residues. V3J clonotypes were defined as sequences sharing an identical inferred V gene, J gene, and CDR3 amino acid sequence. Percentage overlap between repertoires was computed as shared unique clonotypes divided by the size of the smaller repertoire. RTK rarefaction, the Chao1 estimator, and Recon v2.1 estimates of unobserved clonotypes were used to assess repertoire richness. OLGA was used to compute generation probabilities for all TCRbeta clonotypes that the gDNA method yielded from a few donors. Imported from immuneACCESS, the table was reduced by TCRdb to in-frame sequences with V and J called. These copies leave out some clones; in studies compared against another copy, an unresolved V gene accounts for under half, and the cause of the remainder is not known. V, J and clone size are those of that table, while D and trimming were read from the DNA. This sample is represented by around 700,000 clones; about two thirds of them were singletons. The ten largest clones add up to under 2% of the sample.

This clonotype was sampled from a woman in her twenties or thirties in good health. The chain links TRBV30 with TRBJ1-1, with no confident D gene call. Specimen: memory CD4+ T cells sorted from blood. In light of the paper, this sample's cell subset or site label describes: CD45RA-negative fraction. The nucleotide sequence reads as follows: TGTGCCTGGACCATCCAACGTGGATTTGAAGCTTTCTTT. Translation gives CAWTIQRGFEAFF.